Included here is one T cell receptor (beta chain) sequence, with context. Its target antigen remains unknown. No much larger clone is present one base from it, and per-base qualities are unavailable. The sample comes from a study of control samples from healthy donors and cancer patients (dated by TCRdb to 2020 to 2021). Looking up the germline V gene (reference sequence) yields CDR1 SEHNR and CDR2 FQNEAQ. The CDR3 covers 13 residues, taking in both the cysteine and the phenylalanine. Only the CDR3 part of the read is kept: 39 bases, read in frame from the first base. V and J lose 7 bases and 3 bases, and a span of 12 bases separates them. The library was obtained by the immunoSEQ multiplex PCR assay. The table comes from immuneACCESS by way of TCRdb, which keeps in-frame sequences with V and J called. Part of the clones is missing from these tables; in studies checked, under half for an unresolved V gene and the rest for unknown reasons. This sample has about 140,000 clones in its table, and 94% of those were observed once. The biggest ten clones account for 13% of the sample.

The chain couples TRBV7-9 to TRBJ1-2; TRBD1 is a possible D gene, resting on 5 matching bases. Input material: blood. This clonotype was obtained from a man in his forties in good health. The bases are TGTGCCAGCAACCCCGGGACGGACTATGGCTACACCTTC. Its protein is CASNPGTDYGYTF.